These 5 T cell receptor beta chains were sequenced from one sample in a study of T cells after yellow fever vaccination. MiXCR, applied by TCRdb to the 5' RACE reads, yields one record per CDR3 protein. The sample contains approximately 580,000 distinct CDR3 sequences, roughly a sixth of which appear only once. This sample comprised PBMCs, obtained less than 6 days after the first yellow fever vaccination. The receptors stem from a man aged 18 to 30 who received the YFV17D yellow fever vaccine.

This chain connects TRBV24-1 to TRBJ2-2, with D maybe TRBD1 (6 bases). The ends were cut back, 12 bases at V and 3 bases at J, with 13 bases in the middle. The CDR3 is 13 residues long. CDR1 is KGHDR, CDR2 SFDVKD, per germline. The CDR3 sequence is CAVRDTYTGELFF. The CDR3 DNA is TGTGCCGTCCGGGACACCTACACCGGGGAGCTGTTTTTT.

This chain uses TRBV9 with TRBJ1-6; D might be TRBD1 (5 bases). Germline V gene data show CDR1 as SGDLS and CDR2 as YYNGEE. Trimming stripped 2 bases from V and 10 bases from J, with 13 bases between. The CDR3 has 14 amino acids. CDR3 residues: CASSVQWGDSPLHF. Written as DNA, the CDR3 is TGTGCCAGCAGCGTCCAATGGGGGGACTCACCCCTCCACTTT.

This clonotype was seen more than once but under ten times. The DNA of the CDR3 is TGTGCCAGCAGCCAACAGGGGCCCACTGAAGCTTTCTTT. This encodes CASSQQGPTEAFF. V usage is TRBV12-3 or TRBV12-4 and J usage is TRBJ1-1, with TRBD1 matching 7 bases. CDR3 length: 13 amino acids. With V trimmed by 6 bases and J by 4 bases, 5 bases remained unmatched.

In its sample, this clonotype was seen a few times. This sequence joins TRBV6-2 or TRBV6-3 and TRBJ1-2; TRBD1 might be the D (6 bases). This CDR3 is 15 amino acids long. V lost 7 bases to trimming and J lost 2 bases, with 17 bases between them. Germline lookup yields CDR1 MNHEY and CDR2 SVGEGT. The CDR3 DNA reads TGTGCCAGCACCTCAGGGGCTCCGGAGAACTATGGCTACACCTTC. This codes for CASTSGAPENYGYTF.

The V call is TRBV6-1, the J call TRBJ2-1, with 8 positions matching TRBD2. V lost 10 bases, J lost 3 bases, and 8 bases stayed unmatched. This CDR3 spans 14 amino acids. Germline V gives CDR1 MNHNS, CDR2 SASEGT. DNA for the CDR3: TGTGCCACCAACCCGGGACTAGACTACAATGAGCAGTTCTTC. Translating it yields CATNPGLDYNEQFF.